There are a few counts of the clone carrying this T cell receptor beta chain. Its cognate antigen is unknown. This sample was taken from a study of graft-versus-host responses after intestinal transplantation. Overall study context: Tacrolimus and steroids were given for about three years to all recipients after anti-thymocyte globulin induction. Study observations and caveats: GvH clones surfaced in recipient marrow, some emerging earlier in ileum or blood.

Repertoires were generated with immunoSEQ multiplex PCR, while TCRdb's copy carries only in-frame clones and drops some. The sample holds tens of thousands of clones; 80% to 90% are singletons and the top ten take approximately 8%. V shed 2 bases and J shed 6 bases, with 16 bases lying between them. The germline V gene encodes CDR1 MRHNA and CDR2 SNTAGT. This CDR3 has 15 amino acids. The TCR originated in a human donor who was the organ donor for an intestinal transplant. This chain joins TRBV6-4 and TRBJ1-2; D possibly corresponds to TRBD1 (6 bases). Sequencing used unstimulated CD8+ T cells sorted from spleen or lymph node cells, obtained before transplant. The CDR3 region has the DNA TGTGCCAGCAGTGACAGGAACGAGGGGGTGGATGGCTACACCTTC. It translates to CASSDRNEGVDGYTF.